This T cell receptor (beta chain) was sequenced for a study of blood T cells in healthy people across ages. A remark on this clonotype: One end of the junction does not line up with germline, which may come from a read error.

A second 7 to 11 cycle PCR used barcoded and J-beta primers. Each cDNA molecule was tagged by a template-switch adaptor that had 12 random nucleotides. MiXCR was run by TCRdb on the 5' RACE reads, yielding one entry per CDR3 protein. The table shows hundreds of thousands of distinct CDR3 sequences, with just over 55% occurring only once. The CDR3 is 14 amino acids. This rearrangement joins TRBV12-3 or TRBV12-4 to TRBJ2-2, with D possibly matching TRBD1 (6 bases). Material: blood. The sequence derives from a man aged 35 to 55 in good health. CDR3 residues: CASSFTGNSGELFF. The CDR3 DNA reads TGTGCCAGCAGTTTTACAGGGAACTCCGGGGAGCTGTTTTTT.